Listed below are T cell receptor beta chains from one sample, sequenced in a study of human T cells and chemical hapten exposure. TCRdb re-called the RACE reads through MiXCR, storing one row per CDR3 protein. The table includes 95,000 to 150,000 distinct CDR3 sequences, around 10% detected once. The sequencing here drew on whole blood, taken in connection with sensitization to the hapten diphenylcyclopropenone (DPC). The receptors were gathered from a woman aged 45-59 years with alopecia areata. Some clones in this sample may be carry-over from other donors' samples. Each CDR3 is given with its conserved first and last residue. A D gene is named only where the DNA matches it firmly. Expanded clones are given a class, and other clones once, few, many or no size at all.

abundance | j_gene | v_gene | d_gene | CDR3aa | CDR3nt
- | TRBJ1-6 | TRBV5-6 | TRBD1 | CASSLGTGDNSPLHF | TGTGCCAGCAGCTTGGGGACAGGGGATAATTCACCCCTCCACTTT
- | TRBJ2-7 | TRBV7-2 | TRBD1 | CASSGSRGLGEQYF | TGTGCCAGCAGCGGAAGCAGGGGGCTGGGCGAGCAGTACTTC
- | TRBJ1-1 | TRBV7-9 | - | CASSAQELLVNTEAFF | TGTGCCAGCAGCGCCCAGGAGTTACTGGTGAACACTGAAGCTTTCTTT
- | TRBJ2-3 | TRBV4-2 | - | CASSQGEAATDTQYF | TGTGCCAGCAGCCAAGGGGAGGCCGCGACAGATACGCAGTATTTT
- | TRBJ1-2 | TRBV27 | TRBD1 | CASSASGTANGYTF | TGTGCCAGCAGTGCATCCGGGACAGCGAACGGCTACACCTTC
- | TRBJ1-5 | TRBV28 | - | CASSLWGGDQPQHF | TGTGCCAGCAGTTTATGGGGGGGAGATCAGCCCCAGCATTTT
many | TRBJ2-7 | TRBV12-3/TRBV12-4 | - | CASSGGGPYEQYF | TGTGCCAGCTCGGGAGGGGGCCCCTACGAGCAGTACTTC
many | TRBJ2-2 | TRBV27 | TRBD1 | CASSLLVGQGATGELFF | TGTGCCAGCAGTTTATTAGTAGGGCAGGGGGCCACCGGGGAGCTGTTTTTT
few | TRBJ2-1 | TRBV27 | - | CASGLRTYEQFF | TGTGCCAGCGGACTAAGGACTTATGAGCAGTTCTTC
many | TRBJ1-5 | TRBV7-6 | - | CASSLRVNQPQHF | TGTGCCAGCAGCTTACGGGTAAATCAGCCCCAGCATTTT
few | TRBJ1-5 | TRBV12-3/TRBV12-4 | - | CASSFQSNQPQHF | TGTGCCAGCAGTTTTCAGAGCAATCAGCCCCAGCATTTT
- | TRBJ1-2 | TRBV12-3/TRBV12-4 | - | CASSTGTSYGYTF | TGTGCCAGCAGTACAGGGACTAGCTATGGCTACACCTTC
few | TRBJ2-4 | TRBV7-2 | - | CASSLDSPKNIQYF | TGTGCCAGCAGCTTAGACAGTCCCAAAAACATTCAGTACTTC
few | TRBJ2-3 | TRBV24-1 | TRBD2 | CATSETSGGVSSTDTQYF | TGTGCCACCAGTGAAACTAGCGGGGGGGTGTCTAGCACAGATACGCAGTATTTT
few | TRBJ2-1 | TRBV6-2/TRBV6-3 | - | CASSYGAVYNEQFF | TGTGCCAGCAGTTACGGGGCTGTCTACAATGAGCAGTTCTTC
- | TRBJ1-1 | TRBV29-1 | - | CSVGTTRNMNTEAFF | TGCAGCGTTGGCACTACCCGAAACATGAACACTGAAGCTTTCTTT
few | TRBJ1-1 | TRBV4-1 | - | CASSQDPTLGGAFF | TGCGCCAGCAGCCAAGATCCTACCCTTGGGGGAGCTTTCTTT
- | TRBJ2-7 | TRBV7-2 | - | CASSLRTRGEQYF | TGTGCCAGCAGCTTACGAACGAGAGGCGAGCAGTACTTC
- | TRBJ2-3 | TRBV25-1 | TRBD1 | CASSEGRGQGDTQYF | TGTGCCAGCAGTGAAGGCAGGGGGCAAGGAGATACGCAGTATTTT
- | TRBJ1-6 | TRBV28 | - | CASTIGGSSPLHF | TGTGCCAGCACCATCGGGGGGTCATCACCCCTCCACTTT
few | TRBJ2-1 | TRBV28 | - | CASSPPQGREQFF | TGTGCCAGCAGTCCCCCACAGGGAAGAGAGCAGTTCTTC
few | TRBJ1-1 | TRBV6-2/TRBV6-3 | - | CASSAYIDYARGAFF | TGTGCCAGCAGTGCCTATATTGATTACGCCAGGGGAGCTTTCTTT
- | TRBJ2-3 | TRBV28 | TRBD2 | CASSFYTSGIGADTQYF | TGTGCCAGCAGTTTTTATACTAGCGGGATAGGCGCAGATACGCAGTATTTT
many | TRBJ2-7 | TRBV20-1 | - | CSARTPKIGLDPARDEQYF | TGCAGTGCTAGAACACCTAAAATTGGACTCGACCCGGCACGGGACGAGCAGTACTTC
few | TRBJ2-3 | TRBV7-9 | - | CASSPHLRDTQYF | TGTGCCAGCAGCCCCCATTTAAGAGATACGCAGTATTTT
many | TRBJ2-3 | TRBV5-6 | TRBD2 | CASSPGTGGTQYF | TGTGCCAGCAGCCCCGGGACGGGAGGCACGCAGTATTTT
few | TRBJ2-1 | TRBV3-1 | - | CASSQDGGALYNEQFF | TGTGCCAGCAGCCAAGATGGGGGGGCCCTCTACAATGAGCAGTTCTTC
few | TRBJ2-4 | TRBV11-2 | TRBD1 | CASSHPRTGPAAKNIQYF | TGTGCCAGCAGCCACCCCCGGACAGGGCCTGCCGCCAAAAACATTCAGTACTTC
few | TRBJ1-2 | TRBV19 | TRBD1 | CASLPWATGANYGYTF | TGTGCCAGTTTGCCCTGGGCGACAGGGGCTAACTATGGCTACACCTTC
many | TRBJ2-1 | TRBV28 | - | CASSLFGGNEQFF | TGTGCCAGCAGTTTATTTGGGGGGAATGAGCAGTTCTTC
many | TRBJ2-1 | TRBV5-4 | TRBD1 | CASSFQADRGMNEQFF | TGTGCCAGCAGCTTTCAGGCCGACAGGGGGATGAATGAGCAGTTCTTC
few | TRBJ2-5 | TRBV28 | TRBD1 | CASSLMDREETQYF | TGTGCCAGCAGTTTAATGGACAGGGAAGAGACCCAGTACTTC
few | TRBJ2-7 | TRBV4-3 | - | CASSQDSTGNYEQYF | TGCGCCAGCAGCCAAGATAGTACAGGGAACTACGAGCAGTACTTC
few | TRBJ2-3 | TRBV12-5 | TRBD2 | CASGQGLQSTDTQYF | TGTGCTAGTGGCCAGGGACTACAGAGCACAGATACGCAGTATTTT
many | TRBJ1-5 | TRBV6-2/TRBV6-3 | - | CASSYPGSQPQHF | TGTGCCAGCAGTTACCCGGGGAGCCAGCCCCAGCATTTT
- | TRBJ1-2 | TRBV29-1 | - | CSVEDAGNYGYTF | TGCAGCGTTGAAGATGCGGGGAACTATGGCTACACCTTC
many | TRBJ1-5 | TRBV10-3 | - | CAIRAGGNQPQHF | TGTGCCATCAGGGCTGGGGGTAATCAGCCCCAGCATTTT
many | TRBJ2-7 | TRBV7-2 | TRBD1 | CASSLGQGDEQYF | TGTGCCAGCAGCTTAGGACAGGGGGACGAGCAGTACTTC
- | TRBJ2-7 | TRBV18 | - | CASSPPRRDEQYF | TGTGCCAGCTCACCACCGAGGAGGGACGAGCAGTACTTC
few | TRBJ2-3 | TRBV10-2 | - | CASSGGADTQYF | TGCGCCAGCAGTGGGGGGGCAGATACGCAGTATTTT
- | TRBJ1-5 | TRBV12-3/TRBV12-4 | - | CASSVRGQPQHF | TGTGCCAGCAGTGTACGAGGGCAGCCCCAGCATTTT
many | TRBJ2-1 | TRBV7-2 | - | CASSPTIDEQFF | TGTGCCAGCAGTCCGACTATTGATGAGCAGTTCTTC
few | TRBJ2-5 | TRBV15 | - | CATSRDYGGDETQYF | TGTGCCACCAGCAGAGATTACGGGGGAGACGAGACCCAGTACTTC
many | TRBJ2-3 | TRBV11-3 | - | CASSSRDGRGSDTQYF | TGTGCCAGCAGCTCCCGTGATGGTAGGGGATCAGATACGCAGTATTTT
- | TRBJ2-5 | TRBV3-1 | - | CASSRGQETQYF | TGTGCCAGCAGCCGGGGTCAAGAGACCCAGTACTTC
few | TRBJ2-1 | TRBV19 | - | CASRSDYPYNEQFF | TGTGCCAGTAGAAGTGATTACCCCTACAATGAGCAGTTCTTC
few | TRBJ1-1 | TRBV28 | - | CASSSPRTEAFF | TGTGCCAGCAGTTCTCCTCGGACTGAAGCTTTCTTT
few | TRBJ1-6 | TRBV28 | TRBD1 | CASRTGNSPLHF | TGTGCCAGCAGGACAGGGAATTCACCCCTCCACTTT